The 16 T cell receptor beta chains below were found in one sample sequenced in a study of patients and donors after allogeneic stem cell transplantation (dated by TCRdb to between 2020 and 2021). Library prep was done by RT-PCR. Instrument on record: NextSeq 550. TCRdb redid the processing of the public reads, applying fastp at Q25 and MiXCR, and retained in-frame beta chains. A single entry per CDR3 protein holds the most common genes and DNA from its merged rows. The sample table shows some 2,600 distinct CDR3 sequences, and roughly 7.9% are seen once. The leading ten clones occupy 25% to 35% of the sample. Sequencing was done on a sample of blood, either unsorted or a sorted T cell fraction (not recorded which). The receptors here all came from a human donor who was either an allogeneic HSCT recipient or a stem cell or donor lymphocyte infusion donor (not recorded which). It is not recorded whose cells these are; they may come from a transplant donor.

This clonotype is judged medium-sized. CDR3 nucleotides: TGCGCCAGCAGGACGGTGCCGGAGGTCCGGGAGCTGTTTTTT. Its protein product is CASRTVPEVRELFF. V usage is TRBV5-1 and J usage is TRBJ2-2; weak D call: TRBD2 (5 bases). Germline CDR1 and CDR2: SGHRS and YFSETQ. The V and J ends lost 5 bases and 9 bases respectively, with 17 bases between them. This CDR3 has 14 residues.

This clonotype is classed as medium-sized. The chain has TRBV7-3 and TRBJ2-1, with 7 bases identical to TRBD2. The CDR3 consists of 15 residues. Per germline, CDR1 SGHTA and CDR2 FQGTGA. The J segment lost 6 bases and the V segment lost 2 bases, leaving 7 bases of the junction unmatched. The CDR3 loop is CASSLVQGTINEQFF. Written as DNA, the CDR3 is TGTGCCAGCAGCTTAGTGCAAGGGACTATCAATGAGCAGTTCTTC. Full variable domain (remainder filled in from reference TRBV7-3 and TRBJ2-1): GAGVSQTPSNKVTEKGKYVELRCDPISGHTALYWYRQSLGQGPEFLIYFQGTGAADDSGLPNDRFFAVRPEGSVSTLKIQRTERGDSAVYLCASSLVQGTINEQFFGPGTRLTVL.

This clonotype qualifies as medium-sized. The chain is built from TRBV10-2 and TRBJ2-1; D is possibly TRBD2 (5 bases). Trimming left V 2 bases short and J 5 bases short, with 16 bases between. The CDR3 consists of 16 residues. The germline V gene encodes CDR1 WSHSY and CDR2 SAAADI. This CDR3 is CASSEPMGKRDNEQFF. The DNA of the CDR3 is TGCGCCAGCAGTGAGCCCATGGGTAAGAGGGACAATGAGCAGTTCTTC.

The chain carries TRBV23-1 and TRBJ2-5, with TRBD1 as a possible D gene (6 bases). TRBV23-1 carries the ORF label, with uncertain function. This CDR3 comprises 13 residues. The germline V and J ends were trimmed by 6 bases and 2 bases, with 10 bases remaining between them. As DNA, the CDR3 is TGCGCCAGCAGACGGGACATTCAAGAGACCCAGTACTTC. Residues: CASRRDIQETQYF.

This clonotype was seen more than once but under ten times. This rearrangement joins TRBV12-3 or TRBV12-4 to TRBJ2-1; 7 nucleotides align to TRBD2. Germline trimming cut 2 bases from V and 15 bases from J; bases unmatched to any gene: 7. CDR3 length equals 12 residues. The CDR3 here is CASSLTAGVWFF. The CDR3 bases are TGTGCCAGCAGTTTAACTGCGGGAGTATGGTTCTTC.

This clonotype ranks as medium-sized. The chain joins TRBV7-6 to TRBJ2-2; D is perhaps TRBD2 (6 bases). In germline, CDR1 is SGHVS, CDR2 FNYEAQ. The CDR3 extends over 18 amino acids. Deletions cut 1 base from V and 3 bases from J, with 18 bases between. The CDR3 bases are TGTGCCAGCAGCTTAGTTTTGCCTGGCGGGACGGACACCGGGGAGCTGTTTTTT. Encoded protein: CASSLVLPGGTDTGELFF.

By sample fraction, this clonotype is large. CDR3 nucleotide sequence: TGTGCCAGCAGCTTAGTGACCACAGATACGCAGTATTTT. Its protein product is CASSLVTTDTQYF. This sequence joins TRBV7-2 and TRBJ2-3, with no clear D. V lost 1 base and J lost 2, with 4 bases in between. The CDR3 covers 13 residues. The germline gives CDR1 SGHTA, CDR2 FQGNSA.

In its sample, this clonotype was seen a few times. The V and J genes are TRBV5-5 and TRBJ2-7; 9 bases line up with TRBD1. Per the germline V gene, CDR1 is SGHKS and CDR2 is YYEKEE (reference sequence). This CDR3 comprises 16 residues. The junction had 10 bases not matched to a gene; V was cut back by 1 base and J by 5 bases. The CDR3 reads CASSLFDGTGYNEQYF. In nucleotides, the CDR3 is TGTGCCAGCAGCTTGTTTGATGGGACAGGGTATAACGAGCAGTACTTC.

This sequence joins TRBV6-6 and TRBJ1-4; tentatively, D is TRBD1 (5 bases). From germline, CDR1 is MNHNY and CDR2 SVGAGI (reference sequence). This CDR3 is built from 14 residues. V was pared by 7 bases and J by 3 bases, with 12 bases between. In nucleotides, the CDR3 is TGTGCCAGCAAAACCAGGGACCCTAATGAAAAACTGTTTTTT. It codes for CASKTRDPNEKLFF.

This clonotype was counted a few times. J is TRBJ2-1 and V is TRBV4-3; 9 bases fit TRBD2. The CDR3 is 18 amino acids. The J segment lost 7 bases and the V segment lost 0 bases, leaving 13 bases of the junction unmatched. CDR1 and CDR2 from the germline V gene are LGHNA and YSLEER. This CDR3 is CASSQELASGNAGNEQFF. For the CDR3, the DNA is TGCGCCAGCAGCCAAGAGTTGGCTAGCGGGAATGCGGGAAATGAGCAGTTCTTC.

This clonotype has more than one count but fewer than ten. The chain is built from TRBV5-6 and TRBJ2-3, with D maybe TRBD1 (6 bases). Germline CDR1 and CDR2: SGHDT and YYEEEE. The CDR3 spans 16 residues. Trimming removed 2 bases from V and 0 bases from J, with 13 bases in between. The CDR3 loop is CASSFVPGQSTDTQYF. The CDR3 region has the DNA TGTGCCAGCAGCTTCGTGCCAGGACAGAGCACAGATACGCAGTATTTT.

This clonotype was detected a few times. This chain uses TRBV7-6 with TRBJ2-5, with 7 nucleotides matching TRBD2. In germline, CDR1 is SGHVS, CDR2 FNYEAQ. CDR3 length: 17 residues. Trimming cost V 5 bases and J 4 bases; bases outside gene matches: 16. CDR3 sequence: CASSPSRGGRRGETQYF. The CDR3 DNA sequence: TGTGCCAGCAGCCCCTCTCGAGGCGGGAGAAGAGGAGAGACCCAGTACTTC.

This clonotype is categorized as medium-sized. This sequence joins TRBV7-7 and TRBJ2-3; D not resolved. Germline V lookup: CDR1 SSHAT, CDR2 FNYEAQ (reference sequence). Deletions cut 6 bases from V and 2 bases from J, with 9 bases between. The CDR3 is 13 amino acids. The CDR3 region has the DNA TGTGCCAGCAGTTCAAATCCCACAGATACGCAGTATTTT. The encoded protein is CASSSNPTDTQYF.

By sample share, this clonotype is medium-sized. The chain combines TRBV20-1 with TRBJ2-7; 7 bases match TRBD1. Per the germline V gene, CDR1 is DFQATT and CDR2 is SNEGSKA (reference sequence). The CDR3 consists of 13 residues. Trimming took 5 bases from V and 3 from J; bases not matched to a gene: 7. The CDR3 here is CSAGMRGLYEQYF. In DNA, the CDR3 is TGCAGTGCTGGAATGAGGGGGCTCTACGAGCAGTACTTC.

This clonotype is large. V gene TRBV9 combines with J gene TRBJ1-2; D not certain. Per the germline V gene, CDR1 is SGDLS and CDR2 is YYNGEE. This CDR3 spans 10 amino acids. The CDR3 loop is CARSFYGYTF. In DNA, the CDR3 is TGTGCTCGAAGCTTCTATGGCTACACCTTC.

This clonotype appeared a few times. This chain links TRBV6-5 with TRBJ2-1, with unresolved D. Between the trimmed V and J ends, which lost 5 bases and 8 bases, there was a span of 7 bases. CDR1 and CDR2 (germline): MNHEY, SVGAGI. The CDR3 spans 11 residues. Written as DNA, the CDR3 is TGTGCCAGCAGTCACAGTTATGAGCAGTTCTTC. This sequence encodes CASSHSYEQFF.